The 10 T cell receptor beta chains listed next were all sequenced from one sample in a study of vaccination and CD4 T cells after COVID-19. No antigens are known for them. Stated time point: late sampling 161 to 241 days after vaccination in a few convalescent patients. As for treatment: roughly 11-day PBMC culture with coronavirus spike peptide pools or control peptides (ViraFEST assay). Cultured CD4+ T-cell DNA underwent Oncomine TCR Beta short-read sequencing. One entry per CDR3 protein, called by TCRdb with MiXCR from the PCR reads. This table has about 17,000 distinct CDR3 sequences, roughly half appearing once. The sample was CD4+ T cells from blood, cultured in vitro, taken about 7 months after SARS-CoV-2 vaccination. These receptors were taken from a human donor who had recovered from COVID-19.

The CDR3 sequence is CASSLERRGGGYTF. The DNA of the CDR3 is TGTGCCAGCAGCTTAGAAAGACGAGGGGGCGGCTACACCTTC. The V gene is TRBV7-2, the J gene TRBJ1-2; 7 bases match TRBD1. The CDR3 is 14 residues long. The germline CDR1 and CDR2 sequences are SGHTA and FQGNSA. V dropped 1 base and J dropped 8; count of bases not matched to a gene: 7.

This rearrangement joins TRBV6-6 to TRBJ2-4; 8 bases agree with TRBD1. CDR3 length equals 15 residues. Germline V gene sequence: CDR1 MNHNY, CDR2 SVGAGI (reference sequence). The J segment lost 8 bases and the V segment lost 5 bases, leaving 11 bases of the junction unmatched. CDR3 bases: TGTGCCAGCAGTGAAAGGGGGGACAGGTCCGACATTCAGTACTTC. Translating it yields CASSERGDRSDIQYF.

The chain couples TRBV7-6 to TRBJ2-7; D perhaps matches TRBD1 (7 bases). Trimming took off 0 bases at V and 7 bases at J, with 10 bases between the two ends. The CDR3 totals 13 residues. Germline V gives CDR1 SGHVS, CDR2 FNYEAQ. The chain's CDR3 is CASSLARGREQYF. The CDR3 DNA reads TGTGCCAGCAGCTTAGCCAGGGGGAGGGAGCAGTACTTC.

This chain joins TRBV20-1 and TRBJ2-2; 8 bases agree with TRBD2. V gave up 6 bases and J gave up 6 bases; unmatched junction bases: 12. The CDR3 is made up of 15 amino acids. In germline, CDR1 is DFQATT, CDR2 SNEGSKA (reference sequence). In nucleotides, the CDR3 is TGCAGTGCAGAGAACAGACTAGCGAATCCCGGGGAGCTGTTTTTT. It specifies CSAENRLANPGELFF.

V usage is TRBV7-2 and J usage is TRBJ2-2; no clear D gene. Trimming stripped 1 base from V and 3 bases from J, with 6 bases between. Looked up from germline, CDR1 is SGHTA and CDR2 is FQGNSA. This CDR3 has 14 residues. In DNA, the CDR3 is TGTGCCAGCAGCTTAGTTGACCACACCGGGGAGCTGTTTTTT. Encoded protein: CASSLVDHTGELFF.

The sample holds a few counts of this clonotype. The CDR3 region has the DNA TGCAGTGCTAGGGTCCGACAGGCATATAATTCACCCCTCCACTTT. Its protein is CSARVRQAYNSPLHF. The chain is built from TRBV20-1 and TRBJ1-6; D perhaps matches TRBD1 (6 bases). Trimming took 3 bases from V and 4 from J, leaving 13 bases between them. This CDR3 has 15 amino acids. CDR1 DFQATT and CDR2 SNEGSKA come from the germline V gene (reference sequence).

This clonotype is a singleton in its sample. The rearrangement links TRBV2 to TRBJ1-5; D remains ambiguous. With 8 bases removed from V and 2 bases from J, the gap between germline ends came to 16 bases. The germline CDR1 and CDR2 sequences are SNHLY and FYNNEI. There are 15 residues in the CDR3. The CDR3 reads CASSEEGWGNQPQHF. The CDR3 DNA reads as TGTGCCAGCTCCGAGGAAGGGTGGGGCAATCAGCCCCAGCATTTT.

The chain links TRBV6-1 to TRBJ1-2; possible D gene TRBD1, 5 bases. CDR3 length: 16 amino acids. V dropped 3 bases and J dropped 2 bases, with 16 bases sitting between them. CDR1 is MNHNS, CDR2 SASEGT, per germline. This CDR3 reads CASSDFGGRKNYGYTF. The CDR3 DNA follows: TGTGCCAGCAGTGACTTTGGGGGACGGAAAAACTATGGCTACACCTTC.

The rearrangement links TRBV7-6 to TRBJ2-7; 8 nucleotides align to TRBD1. CDR1 is SGHVS, CDR2 FNYEAQ, per germline. The CDR3 runs 15 residues. V lost 1 base and J lost 4; bases outside the gene matches: 6. The chain's CDR3 is CASSLGTGLEYEQYF. The CDR3 coding sequence is TGTGCCAGCAGCTTAGGGACAGGGTTAGAGTACGAGCAGTACTTC.

This clonotype came up a few times. The chain recombines TRBV7-8 with TRBJ2-5; TRBD2 matches 8 bases. The germline gives CDR1 SGHVS, CDR2 FQNEAQ. CDR3 length: 16 residues. The J segment lost 7 bases and the V segment lost 1 base, leaving 11 bases of the junction unmatched. The DNA of the CDR3 is TGTGCCAGCAGCTTAGGGACGGGGGGGATGTTAGGGACCCAGTACTTC. Translated, it gives CASSLGTGGMLGTQYF.